The rows below give T cell receptor beta chains drawn from one sample of a study of neurological immune-mediated disorders. TCRdb re-derived calls from the 5' RACE reads in MiXCR, one entry per CDR3 protein. This sample carries some 43,000 distinct CDR3 sequences, about 2.5% of them seen once, and the ten largest clones take around 10%. Sequencing was performed on PBMCs. The receptors were gathered from a young man with multiple sclerosis. CDR3s include the opening cysteine and the closing phenylalanine or tryptophan. The D gene is left open where the match is weak. Clone size is given as how often the clone was seen (once, few, many) or a class if it is expanded.

CDR3 protein	CDR3 DNA	J gene	clone size	D gene	V gene
CASSFGTGGYNEQFF	TGTGCCAGCAGCTTCGGGACAGGGGGCTACAATGAGCAGTTCTTC	TRBJ2-1	many	TRBD1	TRBV7-3
CASSFGSEYTDTQYF	TGCGCCAGCAGCTTCGGTAGCGAGTACACAGATACGCAGTATTTT	TRBJ2-3	many	NA	TRBV5-1
CSARGGRVNEQFF	TGCAGTGCTAGAGGCGGGAGAGTCAATGAGCAGTTCTTC	TRBJ2-1	few	TRBD2	TRBV20-1
CASSFPGRQPQHF	TGTGCCAGCAGTTTCCCCGGGAGACAGCCCCAGCATTTT	TRBJ1-5	many	NA	TRBV28
CASSYGTARETQYF	TGCGCCAGCAGTTATGGGACAGCCCGTGAGACCCAGTACTTC	TRBJ2-5	many	TRBD1	TRBV5-1
CASSDGENTGELFF	TGTGCCAGCAGTGACGGGGAGAACACCGGGGAGCTGTTTTTT	TRBJ2-2	many	NA	TRBV6-4
CSARAQNDYEQYF	TGCAGTGCTAGAGCACAGAATGACTACGAGCAGTACTTC	TRBJ2-7	many	NA	TRBV20-1
CSVEPGLSTDTQYF	TGCAGCGTCGAACCGGGCCTTAGCACAGATACGCAGTATTTT	TRBJ2-3	many	NA	TRBV29-1
CASSIAWSETQYF	TGTGCCAGTAGTATCGCGTGGAGTGAGACCCAGTACTTC	TRBJ2-5	many	NA	TRBV19
CASSLEDYYNEQFF	TGCGCCAGCAGCTTGGAGGACTACTACAATGAGCAGTTCTTC	TRBJ2-1	many	NA	TRBV5-1
CASSARGAPWGYTF	TGTGCCAGCAGTGCGCGAGGGGCCCCGTGGGGCTACACCTTC	TRBJ1-2	many	NA	TRBV25-1
CASSKDLEYNEQFF	TGTGCCAGCAGTAAGGACTTAGAATACAATGAGCAGTTCTTC	TRBJ2-1	few	NA	TRBV6-1
CASSLAYPAGDNSPLHF	TGTGCCAGCAGCTTAGCTTATCCGGCAGGAGATAATTCACCCCTCCACTTT	TRBJ1-6	many	NA	TRBV7-6
CASSEGETQYF	TGTGCCAGCAGTGAGGGAGAGACCCAGTACTTC	TRBJ2-5	many	NA	TRBV25-1
CASSFPGELFF	TGTGCCAGCAGTTTCCCCGGGGAGCTGTTTTTT	TRBJ2-2	few	NA	TRBV12-3/TRBV12-4